The rows below give T cell receptor beta chains drawn from one sample of a study of CD8 T cells in Susac syndrome. A single record per CDR3 protein comes from TCRdb applying MiXCR to the immunoSEQ multiplex PCR reads. The sample has some 130,000 distinct CDR3 sequences; roughly 94% are singletons. The sample was CD8+ T cells from PBMCs. These receptors were taken from a human donor with Susac syndrome. Each CDR3 is given with its conserved first and last residue. A D gene is named only where the DNA matches it firmly. Where a row states a size, it is once, few, many or the class of an expanded clone; other rows omit it.

size,J,D,V,length,DNA,CDR3
.,TRBJ2-2,TRBD1,TRBV20-1,14,TGCAGTGCTTCTAGACAGGGGGAATCCGGGGAGCTGTTTTTT,CSASRQGESGELFF
.,TRBJ1-1,.,TRBV29-1,14,TGCAGCGTTGACGACGACCCCATGAACACTGAAGCTTTCTTT,CSVDDDPMNTEAFF
.,TRBJ2-7,.,TRBV10-3,14,TGTGCCATCGAGTCAGGGGAGAGCTCCTACGAGCAGTACTTC,CAIESGESSYEQYF
few,TRBJ2-7,.,TRBV27,12,TGTGCCAGCAGTCCTCCCTCATACGAGCAGTACTTC,CASSPPSYEQYF
.,TRBJ2-7,.,TRBV7-8,15,TGTGCCAGCAGCTTAGGGGGCCAGGGCGTCTACGAGCAGTACTTC,CASSLGGQGVYEQYF
.,TRBJ1-5,.,TRBV28,16,TGTGCCAGCAGTTTCCCTTTAAAGATCGGTAATCAGCCCCAGCATTTT,CASSFPLKIGNQPQHF
.,TRBJ2-1,.,TRBV7-9,16,TGTGCCAGCAGCTTTACGGGTAGCGATATCTACAATGAGCAGTTCTTC,CASSFTGSDIYNEQFF
.,TRBJ2-1,.,TRBV20-1,13,TGCAGTGCCAACCGGGACTTGGACAATGAGCAGTTCTTC,CSANRDLDNEQFF
.,TRBJ2-7,.,TRBV25-1,12,TGTGCCAGCAGTGATTCTATCTACGAGCAGTACTTC,CASSDSIYEQYF
once,TRBJ1-5,.,TRBV7-3,13,TGTGCCAGCAGCCCTACAGCAGGCCAGCCCCAGCATTTT,CASSPTAGQPQHF
.,TRBJ1-1,.,TRBV27,14,TGTGCCAGCAGTTTAGGGGCTGCGAACACTGAAGCTTTCTTT,CASSLGAANTEAFF
.,TRBJ2-1,.,TRBV9,17,TGTGCCAGCAGCGTAGGGGCTAGCCTAAGCTCCTACAATGAGCAGTTCTTC,CASSVGASLSSYNEQFF
.,TRBJ2-7,.,TRBV4-1,15,TGCGCCAGCAGCCAATCCAGACAGGCCAGCTACGAGCAGTACTTC,CASSQSRQASYEQYF
.,TRBJ2-3,TRBD2,TRBV2,14,TGTGCCAGCACCCGGGGACTAACCACAGATACGCAGTATTTT,CASTRGLTTDTQYF
.,TRBJ2-1,.,TRBV5-6,15,TGTGCCAGCAGCCGGTGGAGAAGCTCCTACAATGAGCAGTTCTTC,CASSRWRSSYNEQFF
.,TRBJ2-6,TRBD2,TRBV9,16,TGTGCCGCCCAGGGGGGACTAGCTTCTGGGGCCAACGTCCTGACTTTC,CAAQGGLASGANVLTF
.,TRBJ2-7,.,TRBV4-1,13,TGCGCCAGCAGCCAAGGTGCCAGGTACGAGCAGTACTTC,CASSQGARYEQYF
.,TRBJ1-4,.,TRBV6-5,15,TGTGCCAGCAGTTACGGGACAAGAAGTGGTGAAAAACTGTTTTTT,CASSYGTRSGEKLFF
.,TRBJ2-7,.,TRBV7-9,15,TGTGCCAGCAGCTTTCCATCCGGGACTTGGTACGAGCAGTACTTC,CASSFPSGTWYEQYF
.,TRBJ2-7,.,TRBV7-2,14,TGTGCCAGCAGCTTAGCGCCGATAGCTACAGAGCAGTACTTC,CASSLAPIATEQYF
.,TRBJ2-1,TRBD2,TRBV20-1,18,TGCAGTGCTAGAGGAATGCGGGAGGGCCGATTCGCCTACAATGAGCAGTTCTTC,CSARGMREGRFAYNEQFF
.,TRBJ2-1,.,TRBV7-2,15,TGTGCCAGCAGCCCCCGTGAGGGAAGCTACAATGAGCAGTTCTTC,CASSPREGSYNEQFF
.,TRBJ2-1,.,TRBV29-1,15,TGCAGCGTTGAAGGGGCGGACCGCAAGTACAATGAGCAGTTCTTC,CSVEGADRKYNEQFF
.,TRBJ2-7,TRBD1,TRBV20-1,13,TGCAGTGCTAGAGTCCGGGACAGCTACGAGCAGTACTTC,CSARVRDSYEQYF
once,TRBJ2-1,.,TRBV13,12,TGTGCCAGCAGCCAAGGTCGCTTCGAGCAGTTCTTC,CASSQGRFEQFF
.,TRBJ2-7,.,TRBV29-1,12,TGCAGCGTTGAAGAGGGCGGGATCGAGCAGTACTTC,CSVEEGGIEQYF
.,TRBJ2-1,TRBD2,TRBV12-3/TRBV12-4,13,TGTGCCAGCACGGGAGGGCCGTTCGATGAGCAGTTCTTC,CASTGGPFDEQFF
.,TRBJ1-4,.,TRBV27,13,TGTGCCAGCAAACCTGACGGAAATGAAAAACTGTTTTTT,CASKPDGNEKLFF
.,TRBJ2-5,TRBD1,TRBV5-6,14,TGTGCCAGCAGCTTGGGGACAGGGGAGGAGACCCAGTACTTC,CASSLGTGEETQYF
.,TRBJ1-4,.,TRBV20-1,11,TGCAGTGCTAGAGATCTGTACAAACTGTTTTTT,CSARDLYKLFF
.,TRBJ2-7,.,TRBV29-1,13,TGCAGCGTTGAAGAGGACAAGCCCTACGAGCAGTACTTC,CSVEEDKPYEQYF
.,TRBJ2-5,TRBD1,TRBV12-3/TRBV12-4,17,TGTGCCAGCAGTCCCCAATTCATCGGACAGGGCCAAGAGACCCAGTACTTC,CASSPQFIGQGQETQYF
once,TRBJ1-2,.,TRBV7-9,13,TGTGCCAGCACCAAAGCAGGGGTTTATGGCTACACCTTC,CASTKAGVYGYTF
.,TRBJ1-3,.,TRBV13,14,TGTGCCAGCAGCTTAGGCGACTCTGGAAACACCATATATTTT,CASSLGDSGNTIYF
.,TRBJ1-2,.,TRBV29-1,12,TGCAGCGTTGACGACACGGGCTATGGCTACACCTTC,CSVDDTGYGYTF
.,TRBJ1-2,TRBD1,TRBV30,14,TGTGCCTGGAGCCGGGACAGGGGAGTGAATGGCTACACCTTC,CAWSRDRGVNGYTF
.,TRBJ2-5,.,TRBV2,14,TGTGCCAGCAATGGCGGAGACGGAGGAGAGACCCAGTACTTC,CASNGGDGGETQYF